These T cell receptor beta chains were read from a single sample in a study of blood T cell repertoires in COVID-19. Here immunoSEQ multiplex PCR was the method, and the copy in TCRdb shows in-frame clones only, minus some. The sample includes about 250,000 clones, approximately 85% of them seen just once. Sequencing was performed on PBMCs or T cells enriched from blood (not recorded which). All receptors come from a woman in her fifties or sixties with acute COVID-19. CDR3s include the opening cysteine and the closing phenylalanine or tryptophan. The D gene is left open where the match is weak. Only some rows state a clone size, as once, few, many or a class for expanded clones.

>.|TRBJ1-2|15|TRBV18|.
CASSPGQPANYGYTF
TGTGCCAGCTCACCTGGGCAGCCTGCTAACTATGGCTACACCTTC
>.|TRBJ2-1|16|TRBV7-6|.
CASSDPTRSSYNEQFF
TGTGCCAGCAGCGACCCGACTAGAAGCTCCTACAATGAGCAGTTCTTC
>.|TRBJ1-1|14|TRBV18|.
CASSPAGPNTEAFF
TGTGCCAGCTCACCGGCAGGGCCGAACACTGAAGCTTTCTTT
>.|TRBJ1-3|16|TRBV11-2|TRBD1
CASSLGQGASGNTIYF
TGTGCCAGCAGCTTAGGACAGGGGGCTTCTGGAAACACCATATATTTT
>.|TRBJ2-5|18|TRBV30|TRBD2
CAWSTAGILAAYGGTQYF
TGTGCCTGGAGTACAGCAGGAATACTAGCGGCCTACGGGGGGACCCAGTACTTC
>once|TRBJ1-6|16|TRBV7-8|TRBD1
CASSFLSGTVDSPLHF
TGTGCCAGCAGCTTCTTATCCGGGACAGTGGATTCACCCCTCCACTTT
>few|TRBJ1-6|17|TRBV30|TRBD1
CAWSGGTGGESGSPLHF
TGTGCCTGGAGTGGCGGGACAGGGGGTGAATCGGGGTCACCCCTCCACTTT
>.|TRBJ2-7|13|TRBV7-3|.
CASSPGHLGEQYF
TGTGCCAGCAGTCCGGGACACCTGGGGGAGCAGTACTTC
>once|TRBJ1-1|12|TRBV29-1|.
CSVHRQNTEAFF
TGCAGCGTCCACCGACAGAACACTGAAGCTTTCTTT
>many|TRBJ1-5|16|TRBV7-2|.
CASSLWDSAPGQPQHF
TGTGCCAGCAGCCTATGGGACTCCGCTCCGGGGCAGCCCCAGCATTTT
>once|TRBJ2-1|17|TRBV10-3|TRBD2
CAISELAGVSSYNEQFF
TGTGCCATCAGTGAACTAGCGGGGGTGAGCTCCTACAATGAGCAGTTCTTC
>.|TRBJ1-2|14|TRBV29-1|.
CSVESTLLSIGYTF
TGCAGCGTTGAGTCCACGCTTCTATCTATAGGCTACACCTTC